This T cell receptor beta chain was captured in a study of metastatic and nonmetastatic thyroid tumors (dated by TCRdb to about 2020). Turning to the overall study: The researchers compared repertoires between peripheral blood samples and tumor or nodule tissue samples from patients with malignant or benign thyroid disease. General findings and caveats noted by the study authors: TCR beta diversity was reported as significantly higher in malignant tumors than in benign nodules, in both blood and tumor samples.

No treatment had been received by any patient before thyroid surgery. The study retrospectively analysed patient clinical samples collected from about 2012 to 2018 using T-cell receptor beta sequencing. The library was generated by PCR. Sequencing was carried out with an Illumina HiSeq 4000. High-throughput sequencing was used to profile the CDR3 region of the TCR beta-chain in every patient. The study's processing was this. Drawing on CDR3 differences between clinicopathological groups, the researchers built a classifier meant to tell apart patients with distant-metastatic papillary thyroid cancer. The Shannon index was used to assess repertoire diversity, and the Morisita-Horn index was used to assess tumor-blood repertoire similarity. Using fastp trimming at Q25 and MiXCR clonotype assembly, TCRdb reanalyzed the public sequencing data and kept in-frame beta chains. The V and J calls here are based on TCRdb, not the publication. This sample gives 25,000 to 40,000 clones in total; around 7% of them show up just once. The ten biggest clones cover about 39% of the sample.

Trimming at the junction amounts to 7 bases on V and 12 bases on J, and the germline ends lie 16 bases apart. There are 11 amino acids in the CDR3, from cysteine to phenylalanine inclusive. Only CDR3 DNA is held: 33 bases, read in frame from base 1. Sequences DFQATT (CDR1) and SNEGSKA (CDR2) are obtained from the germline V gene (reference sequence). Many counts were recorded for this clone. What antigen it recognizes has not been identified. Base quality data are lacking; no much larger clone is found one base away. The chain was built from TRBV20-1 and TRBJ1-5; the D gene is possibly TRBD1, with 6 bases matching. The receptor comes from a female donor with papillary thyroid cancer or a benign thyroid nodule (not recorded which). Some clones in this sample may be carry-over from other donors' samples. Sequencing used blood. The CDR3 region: CSVGAPGYQHF. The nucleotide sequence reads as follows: TGCAGTGTGGGGGCACCCGGTTACCAGCATTTT.